Described below is a single TCR beta chain sequence and its context. This sample was taken from a study of PD-1 and CTLA-4 blockade in melanoma. Data came from immunoSEQ multiplex PCR; TCRdb stores just in-frame clones and leaves some out. The table includes around 29,000 clones, about 89% detected once. The CDR3 contains 16 residues. Trimming took off 5 bases at V and 5 bases at J, with 22 bases between the two ends. Germline CDR1 and CDR2: SGHTA and FQGNSA. The sample was CD8+ T cells from peripheral blood, taken before anti-PD-1 treatment. The chain combines TRBV7-2 with TRBJ2-7, with D perhaps matching TRBD1 or TRBD2 (6 bases each). The clonotype was recovered from a human donor with melanoma. CDR3 residues: CASSLRGRQVYHEQYF. The CDR3 DNA sequence: TGTGCCAGCAGCCTACGGGGGAGACAGGTCTACCACGAGCAGTACTTC.